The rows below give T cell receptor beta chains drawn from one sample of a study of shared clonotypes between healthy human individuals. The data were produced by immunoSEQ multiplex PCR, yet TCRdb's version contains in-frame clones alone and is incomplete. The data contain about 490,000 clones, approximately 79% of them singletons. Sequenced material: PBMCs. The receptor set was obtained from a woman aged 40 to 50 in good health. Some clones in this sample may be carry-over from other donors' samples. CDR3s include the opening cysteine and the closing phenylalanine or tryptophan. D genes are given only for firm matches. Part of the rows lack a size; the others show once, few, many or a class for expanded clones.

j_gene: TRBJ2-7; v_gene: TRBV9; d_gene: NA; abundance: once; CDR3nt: TGTGCCAGCAGCGGAACAGTGCATGGCTACGAGCAGTACTTC; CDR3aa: CASSGTVHGYEQYF
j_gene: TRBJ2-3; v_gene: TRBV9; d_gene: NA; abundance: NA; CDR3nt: TGTGCCAGCAGCAGTAGGCGAGGGTCTAGCACAGATACGCAGTATTTT; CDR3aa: CASSSRRGSSTDTQYF
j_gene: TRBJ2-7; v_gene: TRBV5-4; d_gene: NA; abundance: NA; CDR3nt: TGTGCCAGCAGCCCGCAGGGCAGCTCCTACGAGCAGTACTTC; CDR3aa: CASSPQGSSYEQYF
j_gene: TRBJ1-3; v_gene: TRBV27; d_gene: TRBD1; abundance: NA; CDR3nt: TGTGCCAGCAGTTCGACAGGGCGAAGTGGAAACACCATATATTTT; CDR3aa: CASSSTGRSGNTIYF
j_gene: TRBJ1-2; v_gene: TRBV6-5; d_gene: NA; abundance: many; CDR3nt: TGTGCCAGCAGTGACTACAGGGATGGTGGCTACACCTTC; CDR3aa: CASSDYRDGGYTF
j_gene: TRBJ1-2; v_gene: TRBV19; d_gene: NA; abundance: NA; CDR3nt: TGTGCCAGCCACAACAGGAGAAAGTATGGCTACACCTTC; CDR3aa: CASHNRRKYGYTF
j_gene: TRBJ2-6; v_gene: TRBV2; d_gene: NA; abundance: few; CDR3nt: TGTGCCACGGGGAGTTCTGGGGCCAACGTCCTGACTTTC; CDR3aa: CATGSSGANVLTF
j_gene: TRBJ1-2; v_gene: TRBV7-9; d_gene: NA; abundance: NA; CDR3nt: TGTGCCAGCAGCTCCATTAAAGACAGGAACAACTATGGCTACACCTTC; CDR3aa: CASSSIKDRNNYGYTF
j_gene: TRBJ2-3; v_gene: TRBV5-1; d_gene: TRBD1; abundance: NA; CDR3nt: TGCGCCAGCAGCTTCACAGGGGGCGAAACAGATACGCAGTATTTT; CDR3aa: CASSFTGGETDTQYF
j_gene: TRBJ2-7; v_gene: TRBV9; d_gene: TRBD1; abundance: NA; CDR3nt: TGTGCCAGCAGCGGACAGGGATTCGAGCAGTACTTC; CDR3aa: CASSGQGFEQYF
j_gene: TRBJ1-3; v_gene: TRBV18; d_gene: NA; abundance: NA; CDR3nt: TGTGCCAGCACCCTCTCCCGAGGGGGGTTAAACACCATATATTTT; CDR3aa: CASTLSRGGLNTIYF
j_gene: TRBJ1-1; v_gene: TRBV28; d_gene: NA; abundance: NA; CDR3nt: TGTGCCAACAGACCCGCTGGGGAGTACACTGAAGCTTTCTTT; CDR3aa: CANRPAGEYTEAFF
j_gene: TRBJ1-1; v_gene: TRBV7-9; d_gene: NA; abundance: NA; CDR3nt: TGTGCCAGCAGCTTCCGGCTAGGGGAAGCTTTCTTT; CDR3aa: CASSFRLGEAFF
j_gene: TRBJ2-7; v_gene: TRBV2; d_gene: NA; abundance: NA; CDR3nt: TGTGCCAGCAGTGAAGCGGGCCTCGGGATGGTATACGAGCAGTACTTC; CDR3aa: CASSEAGLGMVYEQYF
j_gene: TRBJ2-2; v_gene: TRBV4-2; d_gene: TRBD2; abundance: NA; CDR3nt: TGTGCCAGCAGCCAGGGGTCGGGACTAGCTTTGAACACCGGGGAGCTGTTTTTT; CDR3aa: CASSQGSGLALNTGELFF
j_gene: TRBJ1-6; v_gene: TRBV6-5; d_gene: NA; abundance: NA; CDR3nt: TGTGCCAGCAGTTACTCGATGGCGGGGGATTCACCCCTCCACTTT; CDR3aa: CASSYSMAGDSPLHF
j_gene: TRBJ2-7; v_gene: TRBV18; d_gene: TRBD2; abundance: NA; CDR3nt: TGTGCCAGCTCACTGGGGACTAGCAGATCCGGGGGTTACGAGCAGTACTTC; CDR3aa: CASSLGTSRSGGYEQYF
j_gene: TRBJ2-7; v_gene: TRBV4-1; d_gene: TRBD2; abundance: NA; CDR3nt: TGCGCCAGCAGCCAAGATTGGGGTAGCGGGAGGGCCGAGTACTTC; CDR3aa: CASSQDWGSGRAEYF
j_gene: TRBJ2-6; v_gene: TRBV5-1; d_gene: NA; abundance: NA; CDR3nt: TGCGCCAGCAGCTTAAGCGGAGTCTCTGGGGCCAACGTCCTGACTTTC; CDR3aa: CASSLSGVSGANVLTF
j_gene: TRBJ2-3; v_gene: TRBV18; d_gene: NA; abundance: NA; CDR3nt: TGTGCCAGCTCACCAAGAGGACAGAGCACAGATACGCAGTATTTT; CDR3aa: CASSPRGQSTDTQYF
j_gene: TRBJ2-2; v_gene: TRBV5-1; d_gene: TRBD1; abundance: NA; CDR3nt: TGCGCCAGCAGCCCGTTGACAGGGGGCACCGGGGAGCTGTTTTTT; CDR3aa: CASSPLTGGTGELFF
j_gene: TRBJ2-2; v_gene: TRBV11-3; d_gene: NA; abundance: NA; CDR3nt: TGTGCCAGCAGCACCACTTACCCGAACACCGGGGAGCTGTTTTTT; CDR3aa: CASSTTYPNTGELFF